The clone carrying this TCR beta chain was detected only a few times. The data derive from a study of tumor-infiltrating lymphocytes in oesophageal squamous cell carcinoma. CDR3 size: 15 residues. Germline CDR1 SGHDT, CDR2 YYEEEE. V lost 0 bases to trimming and J lost 7 bases, with 11 bases between them. TCRdb used MiXCR to reprocess the PCR reads, holding one entry per CDR3 protein. Found here are about 6,700 distinct CDR3 sequences, 15% of them singletons; the top ten hold over 20%. The sequence was collected from a male donor with esophageal squamous cell carcinoma. The sequencing sample was made of normal esophageal tissue next to the tumor. This chain joins TRBV5-6 and TRBJ1-6; tentatively, D is TRBD1 (5 bases). This CDR3 is CASSLGWTRNSPLHF. The CDR3, as DNA: TGTGCCAGCAGCTTGGGGTGGACACGAAATTCACCCCTCCACTTT.